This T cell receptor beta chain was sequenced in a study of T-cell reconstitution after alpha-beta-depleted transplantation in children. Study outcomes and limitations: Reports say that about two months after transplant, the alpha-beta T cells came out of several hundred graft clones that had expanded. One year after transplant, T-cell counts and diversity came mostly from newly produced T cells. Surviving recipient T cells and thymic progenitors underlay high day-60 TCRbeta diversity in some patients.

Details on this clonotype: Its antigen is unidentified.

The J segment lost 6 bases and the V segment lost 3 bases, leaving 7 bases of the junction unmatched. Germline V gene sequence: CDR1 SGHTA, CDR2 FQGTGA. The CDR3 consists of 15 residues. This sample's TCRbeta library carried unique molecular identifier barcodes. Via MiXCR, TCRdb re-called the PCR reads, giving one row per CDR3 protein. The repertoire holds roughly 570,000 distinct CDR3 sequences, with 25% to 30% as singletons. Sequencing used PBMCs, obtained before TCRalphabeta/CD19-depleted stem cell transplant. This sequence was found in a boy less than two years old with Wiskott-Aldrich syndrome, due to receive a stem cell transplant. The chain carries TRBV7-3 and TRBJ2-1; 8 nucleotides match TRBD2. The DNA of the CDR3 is TGTGCCAGCAGCTTGACGGGAGGGCCGGGCAATGAGCAGTTCTTC. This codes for CASSLTGGPGNEQFF.